The entry that follows covers one TCR beta chain sequence. V was cut by 5 bases and J by 0 bases, with 7 bases left in between. The CDR3 spans 13 residues. Germline loops: CDR1 SGHAT, CDR2 FQNNGV. The source of the sample is a study of shared clonotypes between healthy human individuals. The authors ran the assay at deep level. Original methodology: Junction-only immunoSEQ data arrived without quality scores, meaning filtering differed. Profiling relied on immunoSEQ multiplex PCR, and the TCRdb table lists in-frame clones only, not all of them. The D gene and trimming were derived from the DNA, and the V and J assignments and clone size from that table. The table shows 2 million to 2.5 million clones, with 90% to 96% occurring only once.

This clonotype was obtained from a man aged 18-30 years in good health. Sequenced sample: naive CD4+ T cells sorted from blood. Subset defined: CD45RA+ positively selected. The chain combines TRBV11-2 with TRBJ1-2, with no clear D. The CDR3 sequence is CASSPTPNYGYTF. Here the CDR3 DNA reads TGTGCCAGCAGCCCTACTCCTAACTATGGCTACACCTTC.